These T cell receptor beta chains were read from a single sample in a study of T cell changes during pregnancy in multiple sclerosis. Here immunoSEQ multiplex PCR was the method, and the copy in TCRdb shows in-frame clones only, minus some. The sample includes about 79,000 clones, just under 95% of them seen just once. The material was peripheral blood, obtained in the second trimester of pregnancy. Receptors originate from a female donor in good health, enrolled as a control in a pregnancy study. Both conserved end residues are trimmed from each CDR3. Each record gives: V gene, J gene, CDR3 protein.

TRBV28	TRBJ1-5	ASSFQRSVGNQPQH
TRBV7-9	TRBJ1-5	ASSLGGTEDQPQH
TRBV5-6	TRBJ2-5	ASSGAGIQETQY
TRBV5-4	TRBJ1-2	ASSPGQASNYGYT
TRBV7-2	TRBJ2-1	ASSPGQGTYNEQF
TRBV2	TRBJ1-2	ASSQDREGYT
TRBV4-2	TRBJ1-2	ASSQGTGGYGYT
TRBV5-6	TRBJ1-1	ASSPGPGGGAEAF
TRBV5-8	TRBJ1-5	ASSPTAYSNQPQH
TRBV15	TRBJ1-1	ATSRAVNTEAF
TRBV29-1	TRBJ1-1	SVEDTGTRDQAF
TRBV5-4	TRBJ1-3	ASSLSPGGGSGNTIY
TRBV6-4	TRBJ2-2	ASSDEGATGELF
TRBV4-3	TRBJ2-7	ASSQVPGQSYEQY
TRBV19	TRBJ2-2	ASSIGRDSPEPGELF
TRBV23-1	TRBJ1-2	ASSLGRAKGYT
TRBV5-4	TRBJ2-1	ASSLTSGRNEQF
TRBV2	TRBJ2-2	ASRGGGGTGELF
TRBV25-1	TRBJ2-7	ASRGQVGSYEQY
TRBV6-1	TRBJ2-2	ASSPGQRNTGELF
TRBV28	TRBJ1-1	ASHLGHQRQAF
TRBV4-3	TRBJ2-1	ASSSGLDYNEQF
TRBV14	TRBJ2-3	ASSPGTSTTDTQY
TRBV7-3	TRBJ2-1	ASSFLAGGWNEQF
TRBV6-5	TRBJ1-2	ASSSPGTNYGYT
TRBV11-2	TRBJ1-2	ASSSQGTGASYGYT
TRBV7-8	TRBJ2-5	ASSLETGGFRTY
TRBV9	TRBJ2-2	ASSLRTSSPGELF
TRBV5-1	TRBJ2-1	ASSSRVSSSYNEQF
TRBV9	TRBJ1-1	ASSSRGRNTEAF
TRBV11-2	TRBJ1-5	ASSSRVSSGQGLNQPQH
TRBV6-1	TRBJ1-2	ASNLRGPNYGYT
TRBV7-2	TRBJ1-5	ASSLVGGAYSNQPQH
TRBV7-2	TRBJ1-6	ASSLMTGGTHKNSPLH
TRBV9	TRBJ1-2	ASSGTGTNYGYT
TRBV25-1	TRBJ2-2	ASSVSPGELF
TRBV11-2	TRBJ1-1	ASSLLRGTEAF
TRBV19	TRBJ2-1	ASSIQKGGVKHEQF
TRBV6-5	TRBJ1-1	ASSQGSVNTEAF
TRBV19	TRBJ1-2	ASSVGVPYGYT
TRBV27	TRBJ2-2	ASSFGTGVTGELF
TRBV4-2	TRBJ1-1	ASSHNLQGGNTEAF
TRBV6-6	TRBJ1-1	ASTKGALGGTEAF
TRBV5-4	TRBJ2-1	ASSLVQGEQF
TRBV7-3	TRBJ2-3	ASSPGSGAHTDTQY